This TCR beta chain was identified in a study of blood T cells in healthy people across ages. This clonotype has only one observation. The authors ran a second PCR of 7 to 11 cycles using a sample-barcoded 5' primer and a J-beta primer mix. MiXCR was run by TCRdb on the 5' RACE reads, yielding one entry per CDR3 protein. Among more than 1 million distinct CDR3 sequences listed, less than 50% were seen once. Trimming took 0 bases from V and 1 from J, leaving 10 bases between them. The CDR3 loop spans 16 amino acids. CDR1 is ENHRY and CDR2 is SYGVKD in the germline V gene. The chain employs TRBV10-3 and TRBJ2-1; D possibly uses TRBD1 or TRBD2 (6 bases each). The sequenced sample was blood. The TCR originated in a woman aged 55-69 years in good health. CDR3 bases: TGTGCCATCAGTGAGTCGGGGGGCGGTTCCTACAATGAGCAGTTCTTC. Encoded protein: CAISESGGGSYNEQFF.